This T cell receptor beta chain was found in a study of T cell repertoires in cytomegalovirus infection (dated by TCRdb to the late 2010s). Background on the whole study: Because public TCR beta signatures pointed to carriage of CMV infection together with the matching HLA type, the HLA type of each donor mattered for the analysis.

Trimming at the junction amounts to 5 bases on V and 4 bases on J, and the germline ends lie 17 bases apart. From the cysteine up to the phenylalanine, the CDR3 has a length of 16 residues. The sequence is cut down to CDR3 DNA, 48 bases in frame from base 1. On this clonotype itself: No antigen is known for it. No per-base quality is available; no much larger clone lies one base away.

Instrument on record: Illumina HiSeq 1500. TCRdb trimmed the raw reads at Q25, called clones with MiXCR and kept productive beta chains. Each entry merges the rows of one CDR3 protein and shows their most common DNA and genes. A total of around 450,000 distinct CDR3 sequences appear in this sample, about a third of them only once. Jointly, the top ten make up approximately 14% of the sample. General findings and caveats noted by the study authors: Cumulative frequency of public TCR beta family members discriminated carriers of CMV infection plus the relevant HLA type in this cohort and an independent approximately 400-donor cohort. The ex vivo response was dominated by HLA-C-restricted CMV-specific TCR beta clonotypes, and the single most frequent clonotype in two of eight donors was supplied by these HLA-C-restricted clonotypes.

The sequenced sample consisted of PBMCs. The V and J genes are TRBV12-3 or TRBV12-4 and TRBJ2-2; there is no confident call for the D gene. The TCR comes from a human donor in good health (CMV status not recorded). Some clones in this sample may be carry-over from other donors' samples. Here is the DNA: TGTGCCAGCAGTCAGGACCCGTCTTCGGGCACCGGGGAGCTGTTTTTT. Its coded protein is CASSQDPSSGTGELFF.